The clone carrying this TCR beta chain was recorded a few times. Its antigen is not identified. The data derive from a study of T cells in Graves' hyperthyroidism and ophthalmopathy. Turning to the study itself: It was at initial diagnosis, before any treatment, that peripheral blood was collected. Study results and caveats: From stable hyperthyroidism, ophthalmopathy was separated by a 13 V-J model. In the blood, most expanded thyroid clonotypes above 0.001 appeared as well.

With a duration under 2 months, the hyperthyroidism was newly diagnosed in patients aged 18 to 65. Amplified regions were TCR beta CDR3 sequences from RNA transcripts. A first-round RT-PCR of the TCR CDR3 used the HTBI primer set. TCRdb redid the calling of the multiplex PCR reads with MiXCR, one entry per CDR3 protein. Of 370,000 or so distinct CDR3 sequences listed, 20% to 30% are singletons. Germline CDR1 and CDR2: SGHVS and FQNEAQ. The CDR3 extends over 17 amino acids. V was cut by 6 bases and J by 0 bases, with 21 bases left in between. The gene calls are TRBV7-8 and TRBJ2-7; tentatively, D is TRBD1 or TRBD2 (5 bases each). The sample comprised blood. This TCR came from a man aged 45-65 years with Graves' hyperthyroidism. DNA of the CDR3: TGTGCCAGCAGTTATCCTGGACGGGTGGGGGTCTCCTACGAGCAGTACTTC. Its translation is CASSYPGRVGVSYEQYF.